This section outlines one T cell receptor (beta chain) sequence together with its context. Here immunoSEQ multiplex PCR was the method, and the copy in TCRdb shows in-frame clones only, minus some. Among tens of thousands of clones listed, 75% to 90% were seen once. This sample is drawn from a study of blood T cell repertoires in COVID-19. Turning to the study itself: The analysed material was cDNA or gDNA that came from T cells, B-cell-depleted T cells, or PBMCs.

Germline-derived CDR1 and CDR2 are SGHRS and YFSETQ. The CDR3 has 16 residues. The ends were cut back, 4 bases at V and 5 bases at J, with 21 bases in the middle. The chain carries TRBV5-1 and TRBJ2-5, with D possibly being TRBD2 (6 bases). The sample was peripheral blood. The TCR was taken from an elderly man with acute or convalescent COVID-19. CDR3 sequence reads: CASSRSGKGLAETQYF. The CDR3 DNA reads TGCGCCAGCAGCCGATCGGGGAAGGGACTGGCGGAGACCCAGTACTTC.